This T cell receptor beta chain was sequenced during a study of post-analysis software for immune sequencing data. In the study overall: Several disease courses (relapsing-remitting, secondary progressive and progressive-relapsing) of multiple sclerosis were included. Study-level findings and limits: Those samples that were prepared in the same batch co-clustered strongly by F measure. Controls' normalized Chao1 diversity significantly exceeded that of multiple sclerosis patients. The study found TRBV5-6, TRBV5-1 and TRBV20-1 among 5 or 6 TRBV segments more frequent in patients than controls.

Germline-derived CDR1 and CDR2 are DFQATT and SNEGSKA (reference sequence). The CDR3 is made up of 15 amino acids. V was trimmed by 2 bases and J by 5 bases, leaving 19 bases between them. Turning to this clonotype: As yet, its antigen is unknown.

Prepared libraries of TCR beta cDNA carried unique molecular identifiers. One entry per CDR3 protein results from TCRdb running MiXCR on the PCR reads. The repertoire consists of around 400,000 distinct CDR3 sequences, with approximately 42% occurring once and the leading ten covering 7.6%. Sample: blood. The sequence was collected from a girl aged 2 to 10 with multiple sclerosis. The chain has TRBV20-1 and TRBJ2-7; perhaps D is TRBD1 or TRBD2 (5 bases each). The CDR3: CSARRSGLEGHEQYF. CDR3 nucleotides: TGCAGTGCTAGAAGATCTGGGCTAGAGGGACACGAGCAGTACTTC.